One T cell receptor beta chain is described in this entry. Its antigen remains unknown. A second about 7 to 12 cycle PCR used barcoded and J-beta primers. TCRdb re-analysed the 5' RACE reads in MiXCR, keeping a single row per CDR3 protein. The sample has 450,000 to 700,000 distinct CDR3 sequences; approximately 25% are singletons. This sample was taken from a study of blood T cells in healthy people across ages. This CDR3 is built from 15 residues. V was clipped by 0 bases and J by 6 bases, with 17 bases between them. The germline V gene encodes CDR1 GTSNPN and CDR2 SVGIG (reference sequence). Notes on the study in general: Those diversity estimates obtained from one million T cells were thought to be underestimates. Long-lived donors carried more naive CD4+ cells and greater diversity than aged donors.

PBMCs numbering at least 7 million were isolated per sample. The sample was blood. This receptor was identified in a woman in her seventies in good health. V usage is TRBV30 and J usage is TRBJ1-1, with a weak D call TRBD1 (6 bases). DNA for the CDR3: TGTGCCTGGAGTGTACAGGAACAGGGAAATTCTGAAGCTTTCTTT. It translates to CAWSVQEQGNSEAFF.